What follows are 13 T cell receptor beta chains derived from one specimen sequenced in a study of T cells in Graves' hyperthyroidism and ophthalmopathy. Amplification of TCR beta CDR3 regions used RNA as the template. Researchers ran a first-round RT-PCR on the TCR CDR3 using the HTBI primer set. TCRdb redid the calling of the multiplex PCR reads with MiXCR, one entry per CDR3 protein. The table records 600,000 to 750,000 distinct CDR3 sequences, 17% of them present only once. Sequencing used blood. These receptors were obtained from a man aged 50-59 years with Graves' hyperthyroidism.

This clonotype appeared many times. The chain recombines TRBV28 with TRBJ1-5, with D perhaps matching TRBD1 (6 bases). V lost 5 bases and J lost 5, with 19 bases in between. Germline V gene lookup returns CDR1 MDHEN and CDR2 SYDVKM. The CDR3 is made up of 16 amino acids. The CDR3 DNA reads TGTGCCAGCAGTCCTTATGGACAGTGGGCCTATCAGCCCCAGCATTTT. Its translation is CASSPYGQWAYQPQHF.

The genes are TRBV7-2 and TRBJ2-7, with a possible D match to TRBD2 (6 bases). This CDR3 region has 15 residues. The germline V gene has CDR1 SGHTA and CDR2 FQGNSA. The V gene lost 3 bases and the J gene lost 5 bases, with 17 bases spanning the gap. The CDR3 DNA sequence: TGTGCCAGCAGCTTTGGTCGGGGGTTTAGCCACGAGCAGTACTTC. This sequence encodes CASSFGRGFSHEQYF.

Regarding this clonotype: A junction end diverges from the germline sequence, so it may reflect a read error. The CDR3 here is CARSVIGGSTDTQYF. CDR3 DNA: TGTGCCCGGAGTGTGATCGGTGGGAGCACAGATACGCAGTATTTT. V usage is TRBV30 and J usage is TRBJ2-3; D call uncertain. The germline CDR1 and CDR2 sequences are GTSNPN and SVGIG (reference sequence). The CDR3 sequence is 15 residues long.

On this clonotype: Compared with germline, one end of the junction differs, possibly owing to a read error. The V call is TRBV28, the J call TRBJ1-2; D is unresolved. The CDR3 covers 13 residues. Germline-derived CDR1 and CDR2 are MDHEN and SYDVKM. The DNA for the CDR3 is TGTACCAGCAGTAAGGGCGACGGCTATGGCTACACCTTC. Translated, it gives CTSSKGDGYGYTF.

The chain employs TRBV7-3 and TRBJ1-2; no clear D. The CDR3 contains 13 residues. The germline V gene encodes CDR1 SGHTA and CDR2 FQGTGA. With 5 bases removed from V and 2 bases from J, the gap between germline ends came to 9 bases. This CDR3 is CASSPQINYGYTF. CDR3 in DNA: TGTGCCAGCAGCCCGCAGATCAACTATGGCTACACCTTC. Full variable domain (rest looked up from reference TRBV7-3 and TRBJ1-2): GAGVSQTPSNKVTEKGKYVELRCDPISGHTALYWYRQSLGQGPEFLIYFQGTGAADDSGLPNDRFFAVRPEGSVSTLKIQRTERGDSAVYLCASSPQINYGYTFGSGTRLTVV.

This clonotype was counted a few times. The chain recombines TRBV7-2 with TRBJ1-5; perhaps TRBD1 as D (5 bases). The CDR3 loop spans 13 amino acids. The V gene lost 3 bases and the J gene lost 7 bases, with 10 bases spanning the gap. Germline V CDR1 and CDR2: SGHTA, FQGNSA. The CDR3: CASSFQQGQPQHF. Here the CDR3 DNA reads TGTGCCAGCAGCTTCCAGCAGGGACAGCCCCAGCATTTT.

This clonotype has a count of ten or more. The CDR3 loop reads CATSDSVANTGELFF. The CDR3 DNA reads as TGTGCCACCAGTGATTCAGTCGCGAACACCGGGGAGCTGTTTTTT. The V and J genes are TRBV24-1 and TRBJ2-2; D is unclear. Deletions cut 2 bases from V and 0 bases from J, with 6 bases between. The CDR3 extends over 15 amino acids. Germline lookup yields CDR1 KGHDR and CDR2 SFDVKD.

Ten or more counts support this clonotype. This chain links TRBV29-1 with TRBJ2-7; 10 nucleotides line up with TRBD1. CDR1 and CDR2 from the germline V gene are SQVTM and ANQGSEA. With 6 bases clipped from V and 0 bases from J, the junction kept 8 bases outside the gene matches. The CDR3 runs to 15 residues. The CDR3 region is CSVNSGTGVSYEQYF. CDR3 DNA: TGCAGCGTGAACTCCGGGACAGGGGTCTCCTACGAGCAGTACTTC.

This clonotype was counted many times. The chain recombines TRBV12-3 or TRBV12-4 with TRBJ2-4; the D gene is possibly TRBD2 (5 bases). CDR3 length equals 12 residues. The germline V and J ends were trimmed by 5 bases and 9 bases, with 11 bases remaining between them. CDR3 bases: TGTGCCAGCAGTCAACCCCGGGGCATTCAGTACTTC. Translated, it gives CASSQPRGIQYF.

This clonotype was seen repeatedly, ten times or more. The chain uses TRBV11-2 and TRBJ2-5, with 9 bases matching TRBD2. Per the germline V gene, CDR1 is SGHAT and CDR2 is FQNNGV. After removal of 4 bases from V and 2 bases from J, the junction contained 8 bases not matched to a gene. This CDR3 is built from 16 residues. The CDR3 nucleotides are TGTGCCAGCAGCTACAGGACTAGCGCGAAACAAGAGACCCAGTACTTC. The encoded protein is CASSYRTSAKQETQYF.

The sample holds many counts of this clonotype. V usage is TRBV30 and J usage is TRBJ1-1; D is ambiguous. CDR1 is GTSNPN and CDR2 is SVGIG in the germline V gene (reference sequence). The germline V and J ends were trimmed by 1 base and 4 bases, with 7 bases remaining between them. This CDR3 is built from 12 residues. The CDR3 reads CAWSGTATEAFF. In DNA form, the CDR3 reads TGTGCCTGGAGTGGGACGGCCACTGAAGCTTTCTTT.

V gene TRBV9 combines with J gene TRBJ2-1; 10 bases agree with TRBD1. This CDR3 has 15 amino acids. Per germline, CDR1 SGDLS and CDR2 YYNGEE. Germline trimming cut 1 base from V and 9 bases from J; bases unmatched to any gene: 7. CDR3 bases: TGTGCCAGCAGCGTATCGGGACAGGGGAAAAGTGAGCAGTTCTTC. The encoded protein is CASSVSGQGKSEQFF.

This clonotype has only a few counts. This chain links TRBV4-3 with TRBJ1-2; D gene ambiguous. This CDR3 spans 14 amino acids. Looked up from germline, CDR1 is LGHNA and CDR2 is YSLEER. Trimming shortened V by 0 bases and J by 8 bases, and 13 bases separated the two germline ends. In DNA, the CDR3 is TGCGCCAGCAGCCAAGAAAAAGGGTGGATAGGCTACACCTTC. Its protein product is CASSQEKGWIGYTF.